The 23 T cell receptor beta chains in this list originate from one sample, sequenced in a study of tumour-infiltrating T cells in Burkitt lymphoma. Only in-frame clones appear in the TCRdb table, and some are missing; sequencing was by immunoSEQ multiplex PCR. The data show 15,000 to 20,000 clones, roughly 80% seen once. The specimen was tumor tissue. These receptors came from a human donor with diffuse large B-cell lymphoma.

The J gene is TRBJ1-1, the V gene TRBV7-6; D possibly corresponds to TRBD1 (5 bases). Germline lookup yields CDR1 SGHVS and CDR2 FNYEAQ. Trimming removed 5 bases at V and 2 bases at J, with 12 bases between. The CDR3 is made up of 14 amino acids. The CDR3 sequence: CASSVGGVNTEAFF. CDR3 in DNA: TGTGCCAGCAGCGTAGGAGGGGTCAACACTGAAGCTTTCTTT.

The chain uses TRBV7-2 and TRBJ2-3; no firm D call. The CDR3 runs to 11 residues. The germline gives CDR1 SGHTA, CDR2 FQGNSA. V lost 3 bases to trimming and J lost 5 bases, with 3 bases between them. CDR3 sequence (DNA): TGTGCCAGCAGCTTGGTAGATACGCAGTATTTT. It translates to CASSLVDTQYF. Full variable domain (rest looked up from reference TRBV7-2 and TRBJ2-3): GAGVSQSPSNKVTEKGKDVELRCDPISGHTALYWYRQSLGQGLEFLIYFQGNSAPDKSGLPSDRFSAERTGGSVSTLTIQRTQQEDSAVYLCASSLVDTQYFGPGTRLTVL.

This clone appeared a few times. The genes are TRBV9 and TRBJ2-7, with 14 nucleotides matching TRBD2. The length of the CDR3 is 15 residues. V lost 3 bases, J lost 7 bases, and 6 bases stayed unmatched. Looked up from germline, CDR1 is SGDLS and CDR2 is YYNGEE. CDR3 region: CASSATSGGGMEQYF. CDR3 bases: TGTGCCAGCAGCGCGACTAGCGGGGGGGGAATGGAGCAGTACTTC.

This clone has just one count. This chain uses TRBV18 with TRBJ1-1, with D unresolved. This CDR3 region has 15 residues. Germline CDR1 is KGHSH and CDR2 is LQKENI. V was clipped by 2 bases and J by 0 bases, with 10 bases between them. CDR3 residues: CASSPFEELNTEAFF. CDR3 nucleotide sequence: TGTGCCAGCTCACCATTTGAGGAGTTGAACACTGAAGCTTTCTTT.

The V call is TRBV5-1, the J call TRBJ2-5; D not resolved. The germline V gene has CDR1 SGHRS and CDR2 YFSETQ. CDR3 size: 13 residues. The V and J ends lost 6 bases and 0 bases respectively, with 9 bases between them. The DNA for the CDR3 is TGCGCCAGCAACGACGGGTACCAAGAGACCCAGTACTTC. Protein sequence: CASNDGYQETQYF.

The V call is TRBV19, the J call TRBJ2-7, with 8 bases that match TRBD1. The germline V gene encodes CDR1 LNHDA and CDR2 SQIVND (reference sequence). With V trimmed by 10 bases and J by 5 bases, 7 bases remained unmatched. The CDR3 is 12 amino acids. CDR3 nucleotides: TGTGCCACCAGGACAGGGAATCACGAGCAGTACTTC. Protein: CATRTGNHEQYF.

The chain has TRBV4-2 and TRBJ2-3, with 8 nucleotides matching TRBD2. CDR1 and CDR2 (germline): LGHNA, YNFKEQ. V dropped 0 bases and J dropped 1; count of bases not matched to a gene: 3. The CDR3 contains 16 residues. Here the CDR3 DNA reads TGTGCCAGCAGCCAAGAAGTCGGGGGGGGCACAGATACGCAGTATTTT. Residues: CASSQEVGGGTDTQYF.

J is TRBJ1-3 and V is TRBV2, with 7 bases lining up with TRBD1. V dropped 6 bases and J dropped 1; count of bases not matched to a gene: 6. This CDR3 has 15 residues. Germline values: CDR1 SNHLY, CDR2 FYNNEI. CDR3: CASRGDRLSGNTIYF. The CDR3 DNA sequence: TGTGCCAGCAGGGGGGACAGACTTTCTGGAAACACCATATATTTT.

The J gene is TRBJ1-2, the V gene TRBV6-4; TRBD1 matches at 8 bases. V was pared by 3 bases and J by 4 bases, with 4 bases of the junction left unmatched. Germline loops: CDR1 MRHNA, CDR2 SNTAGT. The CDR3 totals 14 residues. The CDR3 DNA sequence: TGTGCCAGCAGTGAGGGGACAGGAGGCTATGGCTACACCTTC. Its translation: CASSEGTGGYGYTF.

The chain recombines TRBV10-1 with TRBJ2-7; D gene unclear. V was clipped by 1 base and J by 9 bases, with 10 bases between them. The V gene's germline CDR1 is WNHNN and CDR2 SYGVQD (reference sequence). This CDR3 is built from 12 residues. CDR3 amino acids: CASSEYTLGQYF. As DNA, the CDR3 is TGCGCCAGCAGTGAGTATACACTTGGGCAGTACTTC.

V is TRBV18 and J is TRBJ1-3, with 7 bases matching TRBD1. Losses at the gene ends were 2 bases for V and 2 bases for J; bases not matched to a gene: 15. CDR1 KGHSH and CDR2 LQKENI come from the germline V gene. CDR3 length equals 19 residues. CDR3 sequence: CASSPRAGQKFETGNTIYF. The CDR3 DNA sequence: TGTGCCAGCTCACCAAGAGCGGGACAGAAGTTTGAGACTGGAAACACCATATATTTT.

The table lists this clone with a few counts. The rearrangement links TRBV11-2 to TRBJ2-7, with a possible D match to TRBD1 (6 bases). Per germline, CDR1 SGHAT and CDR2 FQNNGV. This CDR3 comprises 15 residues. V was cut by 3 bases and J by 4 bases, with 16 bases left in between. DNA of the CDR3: TGTGCCAGCAGCTTCGAGACAGGCCTCCAGTACGAGCAGTACTTC. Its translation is CASSFETGLQYEQYF.

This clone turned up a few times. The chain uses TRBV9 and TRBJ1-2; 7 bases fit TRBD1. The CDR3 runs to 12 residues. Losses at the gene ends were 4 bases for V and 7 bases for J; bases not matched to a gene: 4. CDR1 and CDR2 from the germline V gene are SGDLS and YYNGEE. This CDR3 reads CASSPGQVGYTF. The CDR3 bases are TGTGCCAGCAGCCCAGGACAGGTTGGCTACACCTTC.

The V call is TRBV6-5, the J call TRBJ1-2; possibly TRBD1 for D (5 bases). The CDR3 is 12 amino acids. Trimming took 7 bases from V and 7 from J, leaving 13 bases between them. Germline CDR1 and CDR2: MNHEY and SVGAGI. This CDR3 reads CASTSGNPGYTF. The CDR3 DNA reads TGTGCCAGCACCTCAGGGAACCCTGGCTACACCTTC.

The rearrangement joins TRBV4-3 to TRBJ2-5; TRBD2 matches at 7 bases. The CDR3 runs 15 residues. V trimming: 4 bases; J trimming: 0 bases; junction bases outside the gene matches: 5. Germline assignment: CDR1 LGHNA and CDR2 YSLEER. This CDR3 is CASSRGSGNQETQYF. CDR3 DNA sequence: TGCGCCAGCAGCCGCGGGAGCGGGAACCAAGAGACCCAGTACTTC.

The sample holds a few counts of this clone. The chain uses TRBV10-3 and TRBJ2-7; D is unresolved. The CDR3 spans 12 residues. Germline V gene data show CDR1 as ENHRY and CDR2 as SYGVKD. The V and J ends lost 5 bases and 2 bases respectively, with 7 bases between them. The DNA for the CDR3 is TGTGCCATCAGTAGTTCTGCCTACGAGCAGTACTTC. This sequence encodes CAISSSAYEQYF.

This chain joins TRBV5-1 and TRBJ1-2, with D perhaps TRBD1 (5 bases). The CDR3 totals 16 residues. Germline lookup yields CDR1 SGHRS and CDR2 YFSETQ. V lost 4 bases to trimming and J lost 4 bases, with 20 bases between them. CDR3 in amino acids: CASSNLGEGIVYGYTF. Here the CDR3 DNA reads TGCGCCAGCAGCAACCTGGGGGAGGGGATTGTCTATGGCTACACCTTC.

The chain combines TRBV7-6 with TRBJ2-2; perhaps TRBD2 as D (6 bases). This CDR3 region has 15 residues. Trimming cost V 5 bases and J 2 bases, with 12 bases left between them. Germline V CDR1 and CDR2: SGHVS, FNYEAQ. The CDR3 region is CASSRLEANTGELFF. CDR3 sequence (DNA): TGTGCCAGCAGCCGACTAGAGGCAAACACCGGGGAGCTGTTTTTT.

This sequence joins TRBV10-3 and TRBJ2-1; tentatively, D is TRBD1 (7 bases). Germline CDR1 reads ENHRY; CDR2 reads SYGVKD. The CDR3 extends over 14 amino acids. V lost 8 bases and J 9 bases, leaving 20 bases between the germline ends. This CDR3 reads CAIGGGTTGSEQFF. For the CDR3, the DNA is TGTGCCATCGGAGGGGGCACGACAGGGAGTGAGCAGTTCTTC.

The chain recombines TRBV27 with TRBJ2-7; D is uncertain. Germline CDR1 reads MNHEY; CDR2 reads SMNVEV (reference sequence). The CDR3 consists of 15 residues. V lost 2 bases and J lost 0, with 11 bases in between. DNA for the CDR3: TGTGCCAGCAGTTTAGCCCAAACCCCCTCCTACGAGCAGTACTTC. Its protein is CASSLAQTPSYEQYF.

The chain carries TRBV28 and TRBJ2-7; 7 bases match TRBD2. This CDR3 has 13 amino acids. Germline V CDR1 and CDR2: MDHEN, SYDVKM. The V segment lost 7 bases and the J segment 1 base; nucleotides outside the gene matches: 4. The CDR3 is CASTGGVSYEQYF. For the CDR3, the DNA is TGTGCCAGCACTGGGGGGGTATCCTACGAGCAGTACTTC.

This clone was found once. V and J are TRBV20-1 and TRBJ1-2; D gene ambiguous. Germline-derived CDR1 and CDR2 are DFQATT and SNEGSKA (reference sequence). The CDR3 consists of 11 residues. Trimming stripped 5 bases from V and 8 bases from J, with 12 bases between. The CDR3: CSASTNLGYTF. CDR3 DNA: TGCAGTGCTTCCACTAACTTGGGCTACACCTTC.

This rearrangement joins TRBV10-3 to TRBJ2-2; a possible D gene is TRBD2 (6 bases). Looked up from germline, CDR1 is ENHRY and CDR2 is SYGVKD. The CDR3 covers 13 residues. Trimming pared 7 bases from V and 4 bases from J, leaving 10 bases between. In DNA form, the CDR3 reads TGTGCCATCAACCGGGAGTTCACCGGGGAGCTGTTTTTT. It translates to CAINREFTGELFF.